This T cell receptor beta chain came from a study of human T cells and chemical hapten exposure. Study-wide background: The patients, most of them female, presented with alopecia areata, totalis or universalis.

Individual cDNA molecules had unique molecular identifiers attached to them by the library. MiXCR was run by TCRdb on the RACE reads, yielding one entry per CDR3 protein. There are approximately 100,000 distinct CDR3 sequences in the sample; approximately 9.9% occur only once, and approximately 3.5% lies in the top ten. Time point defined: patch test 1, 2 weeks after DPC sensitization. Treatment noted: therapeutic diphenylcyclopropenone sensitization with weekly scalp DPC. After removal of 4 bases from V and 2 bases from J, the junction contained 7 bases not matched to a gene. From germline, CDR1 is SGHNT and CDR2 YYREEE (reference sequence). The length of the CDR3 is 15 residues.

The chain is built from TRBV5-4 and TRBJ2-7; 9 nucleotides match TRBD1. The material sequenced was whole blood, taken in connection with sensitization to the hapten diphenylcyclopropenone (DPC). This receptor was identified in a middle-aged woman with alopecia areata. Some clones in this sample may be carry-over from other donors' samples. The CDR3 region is CASSLDRGRTYEQYF. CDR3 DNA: TGTGCCAGCAGCCTGGACAGGGGTAGAACCTACGAGCAGTACTTC.